A single sample gave rise to the 9 T cell receptor beta chains below, sequenced in a study of blood T cells in healthy people across ages. The use of a sample-barcoded 5' primer and a J-beta primer mix characterized a second PCR of about 7 to 12 cycles. TCRdb passed the 5' RACE reads through MiXCR, listing each CDR3 protein once. The data show just under 900,000 distinct CDR3 sequences, roughly 26% seen once. Input material: blood. Receptors were obtained from an elderly woman in good health.

The J gene is TRBJ2-2, the V gene TRBV3-1, with 9 bases fitting TRBD1. The V gene end was trimmed by 4 bases and the J gene end by 3 bases; junction bases not matched to a gene: 6. CDR1 is LGHDT, CDR2 YNNKEL, per germline (reference sequence). The length of the CDR3 is 16 residues. Here the CDR3 DNA reads TGTGCCAGCAGCCCTACAGACAGGGGGTACACCGGGGAGCTGTTTTTT. It encodes CASSPTDRGYTGELFF.

There are a few counts of this clonotype. The CDR3 sequence is CASSYSLDFSLNTEAFF. CDR3 nucleotides: TGTGCCAGCAGTTACTCGCTGGACTTCTCCTTGAACACTGAAGCTTTCTTT. This chain links TRBV6-6 with TRBJ1-1; D unresolved. CDR3 length equals 17 residues. CDR1 and CDR2 (germline): MNHNY, SVGAGI (reference sequence). V was shortened by 0 bases and J by 0 bases, with 14 bases between the two germline ends.

This sequence joins TRBV3-1 and TRBJ2-5; 8 nucleotides line up with TRBD2. V trimming: 0 bases; J trimming: 11 bases; junction bases outside the gene matches: 11. Per the germline V gene, CDR1 is LGHDT and CDR2 is YNNKEL (reference sequence). This CDR3 region has 15 residues. The CDR3 region has the DNA TGTGCCAGCAGCCAAGACCCGAGGACTAGCAATGAGCAGTACTTC. This encodes CASSQDPRTSNEQYF.

This clonotype showed up many times. At one of its ends the junction is not consistent with the germline gene, which may arise from a read error. This chain joins TRBV5-1 and TRBJ2-3; no definite D call. Germline V gives CDR1 SGHRS, CDR2 YFSETQ. This CDR3 contains 13 residues. The CDR3 nucleotides are TGTGCCAGCAGCTTATCGGGTAGGGATACGCAGTATTTT. This encodes CASSLSGRDTQYF.

This sequence joins TRBV19 and TRBJ2-1; 9 bases are a match to TRBD2. The J segment lost 4 bases and the V segment lost 4 bases, leaving 8 bases of the junction unmatched. The germline gives CDR1 LNHDA, CDR2 SQIVND (reference sequence). CDR3 size: 16 residues. CDR3 residues: CASSKGSGGLYNEQFF. The CDR3 nucleotides read TGTGCCAGTAGTAAAGGGAGCGGGGGGCTTTACAATGAGCAGTTCTTC.

This clonotype has a count of ten or more. The CDR3 coding sequence is TGCGCCAGCAGCATCGGGACAGGGGCCACTGAGACCCAGTACTTC. Translating it yields CASSIGTGATETQYF. The gene calls are TRBV5-1 and TRBJ2-5; TRBD1 matches 10 bases. V trimming: 4 bases; J trimming: 5 bases; junction bases outside the gene matches: 8. The length of the CDR3 is 15 residues. Germline V gene data show CDR1 as SGHRS and CDR2 as YFSETQ.

A single count supports this clonotype. This could be a read error, since a much larger clone is one nucleotide away. The chain employs TRBV4-3 and TRBJ2-1, with D tentatively TRBD1 (5 bases). Germline V gene data show CDR1 as LGHNA and CDR2 as YSLEER. Trimming took 0 bases from V and 3 from J, leaving 12 bases between them. The CDR3 spans 16 residues. CDR3 amino acids: CASSQDQGSFYNEQFF. The CDR3 coding sequence is TGCGCCAGCAGCCAAGATCAGGGAAGCTTCTACAATGAGCAGTTCTTC.

This clonotype has more than one count but fewer than ten. The chain uses TRBV6-4 and TRBJ1-6; no firm D call. The V end lost 0 bases, the J end lost 6 bases, and 15 bases lay between the germline ends. The CDR3 consists of 17 residues. In germline, CDR1 is MRHNA, CDR2 SNTAGT. For the CDR3, the DNA is TGTGCCAGCAGTGACTCAGGGAAGAAGAAACTTAATTCACCCCTCCACTTT. It codes for CASSDSGKKKLNSPLHF.

A note on this clonotype: One end of the junction fails to match germline, which may point to a read error. This sequence joins TRBV24-1 and TRBJ1-2; no definite D call. The CDR3 contains 14 residues. Germline values: CDR1 KGHDR, CDR2 SFDVKD. CDR3 DNA: TGTGCCACCGGTGATTTCGACAATAACTATGGCTACACCTTC. Translation: CATGDFDNNYGYTF.